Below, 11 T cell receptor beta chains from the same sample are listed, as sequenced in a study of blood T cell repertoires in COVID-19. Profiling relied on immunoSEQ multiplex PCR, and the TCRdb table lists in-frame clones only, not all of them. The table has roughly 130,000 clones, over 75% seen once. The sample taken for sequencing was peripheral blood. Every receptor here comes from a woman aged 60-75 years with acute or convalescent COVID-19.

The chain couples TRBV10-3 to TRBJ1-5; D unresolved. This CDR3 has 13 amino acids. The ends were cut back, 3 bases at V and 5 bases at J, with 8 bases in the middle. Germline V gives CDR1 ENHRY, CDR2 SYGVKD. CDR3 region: CAISENTDQPQHF. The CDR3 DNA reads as TGTGCCATCAGTGAAAACACCGATCAGCCCCAGCATTTT.

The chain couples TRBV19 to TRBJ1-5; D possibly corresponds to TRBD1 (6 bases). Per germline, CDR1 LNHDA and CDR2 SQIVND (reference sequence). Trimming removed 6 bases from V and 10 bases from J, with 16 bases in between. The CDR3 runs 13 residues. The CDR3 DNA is TGTGCCAGTAGCCCCCAGAGGGGACACCCCCAGCATTTT. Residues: CASSPQRGHPQHF.

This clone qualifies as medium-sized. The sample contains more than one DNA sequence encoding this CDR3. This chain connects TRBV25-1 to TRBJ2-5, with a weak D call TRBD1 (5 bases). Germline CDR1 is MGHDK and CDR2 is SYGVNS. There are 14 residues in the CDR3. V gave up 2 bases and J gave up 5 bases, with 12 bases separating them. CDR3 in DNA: TGTGCCAGCAGTGAAAGGGGCCATGGGGAGACCCAGTACTTC. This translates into CASSERGHGETQYF. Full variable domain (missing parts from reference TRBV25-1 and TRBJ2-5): EADIYQTPRYLVIGTGKKITLECSQTMGHDKMYWYQQDPGMELHLIHYSYGVNSTEKGDLSSESTVSRIRTEHFPLTLESARPSHTSQYLCASSERGHGETQYFGPGTRLLVL.

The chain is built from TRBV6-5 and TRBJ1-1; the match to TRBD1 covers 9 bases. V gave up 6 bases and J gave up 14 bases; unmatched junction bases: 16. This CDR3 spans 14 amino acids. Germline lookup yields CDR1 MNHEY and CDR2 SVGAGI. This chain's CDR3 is CASRPDRGANHVFF. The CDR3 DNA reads TGTGCCAGCAGACCCGACAGGGGGGCAAATCATGTGTTCTTT.

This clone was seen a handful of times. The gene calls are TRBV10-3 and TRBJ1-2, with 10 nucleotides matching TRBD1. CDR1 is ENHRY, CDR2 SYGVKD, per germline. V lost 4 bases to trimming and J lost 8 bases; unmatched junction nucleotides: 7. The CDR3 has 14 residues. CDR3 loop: CAISVPGTGDGYTF. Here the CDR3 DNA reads TGTGCCATCAGTGTTCCCGGGACAGGGGACGGCTACACCTTC.

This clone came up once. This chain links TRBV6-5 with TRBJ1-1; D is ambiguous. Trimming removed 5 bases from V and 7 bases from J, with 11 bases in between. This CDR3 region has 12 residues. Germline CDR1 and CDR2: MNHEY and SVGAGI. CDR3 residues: CASSRERVEAFF. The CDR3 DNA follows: TGTGCCAGCAGTAGGGAGAGGGTTGAAGCTTTCTTT.

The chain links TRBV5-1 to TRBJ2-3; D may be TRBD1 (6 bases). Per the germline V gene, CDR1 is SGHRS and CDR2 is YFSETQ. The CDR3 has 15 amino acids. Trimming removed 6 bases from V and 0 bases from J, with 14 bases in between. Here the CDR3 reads CASNYREMSTDTQYF. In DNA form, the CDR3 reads TGCGCCAGCAACTACAGGGAGATGAGCACAGATACGCAGTATTTT.

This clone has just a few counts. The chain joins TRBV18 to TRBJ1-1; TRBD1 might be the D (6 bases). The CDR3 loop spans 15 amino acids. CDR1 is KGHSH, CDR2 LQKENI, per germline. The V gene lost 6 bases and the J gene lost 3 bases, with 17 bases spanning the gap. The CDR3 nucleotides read TGTGCCAGCTCGCCCAACAGGGCTTGGGACACTGAAGCTTTCTTT. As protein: CASSPNRAWDTEAFF.

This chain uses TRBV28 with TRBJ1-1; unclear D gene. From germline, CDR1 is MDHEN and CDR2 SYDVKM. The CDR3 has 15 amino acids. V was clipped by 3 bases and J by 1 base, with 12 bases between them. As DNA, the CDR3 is TGTGCCAGCAGTTTTAGGGAGAGCGAGAACACTGAAGCTTTCTTT. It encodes CASSFRESENTEAFF.

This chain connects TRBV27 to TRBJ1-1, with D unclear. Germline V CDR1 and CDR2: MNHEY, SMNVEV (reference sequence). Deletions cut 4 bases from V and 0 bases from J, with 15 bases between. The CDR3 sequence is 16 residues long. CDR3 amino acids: CASSSAVAGLNTEAFF. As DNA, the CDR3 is TGTGCCAGCAGTTCTGCCGTGGCAGGATTGAACACTGAAGCTTTCTTT.

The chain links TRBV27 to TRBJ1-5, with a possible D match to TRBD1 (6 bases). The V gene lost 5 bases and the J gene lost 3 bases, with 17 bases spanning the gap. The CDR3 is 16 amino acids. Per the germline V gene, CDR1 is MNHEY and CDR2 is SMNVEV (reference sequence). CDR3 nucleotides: TGTGCCAGCAGTCCAATGAGAAGGGGGACCAATCAGCCCCAGCATTTT. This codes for CASSPMRRGTNQPQHF.